Listed below are T cell receptor beta chains from one sample, sequenced in a study of blood T cell repertoires in COVID-19. The assay was immunoSEQ multiplex PCR, and TCRdb's table has in-frame clones only and misses some. This table holds 450,000 to 600,000 clones, roughly 87% found once. Sequencing was performed on PBMCs or T cells enriched from blood (not recorded which). The receptors stem from a woman under 30 who had recovered from COVID-19. The CDR3 runs from the conserved cysteine through the conserved F or W. Fields, in order: CDR3 length, clone size, J gene, D gene, V gene, CDR3 protein, CDR3 DNA. A D gene is named only where the DNA matches it firmly. Some rows mark clone size as missing; the rest say once, few, many or name a class of expanded clone.

14 | - | TRBJ1-6 | - | TRBV2 | CASSEYPAGSPLHF | TGTGCCAGCAGTGAATACCCCGCAGGGTCACCCCTCCACTTT
15 | - | TRBJ1-5 | TRBD1 | TRBV7-9 | CASSLGTGGYQPQHF | TGTGCCAGCAGCTTAGGGACAGGGGGGTATCAGCCCCAGCATTTT
13 | once | TRBJ1-1 | - | TRBV11-3 | CASSLDGEGEAFF | TGTGCCAGCTCTCTGGACGGGGAGGGTGAAGCTTTCTTT
17 | - | TRBJ2-5 | TRBD2 | TRBV2 | CASSAGGLAGVGETQYF | TGTGCCAGCAGTGCCGGGGGTCTAGCGGGGGTTGGGGAGACCCAGTACTTC
13 | - | TRBJ1-1 | TRBD1 | TRBV18 | CASSPGQGSEAFF | TGTGCCAGCTCACCCGGACAGGGCTCTGAAGCTTTCTTT
12 | - | TRBJ2-1 | - | TRBV20-1 | CSASRLVDEQFF | TGCAGTGCTAGTCGACTAGTTGATGAGCAGTTCTTC
13 | - | TRBJ2-1 | TRBD1 | TRBV30 | CASGQGALVEQFF | TGTGCTAGTGGACAGGGCGCTTTGGTGGAGCAGTTCTTC
16 | - | TRBJ2-2 | - | TRBV7-2 | CASSLRAGGDTGELFF | TGTGCCAGCAGCTTAAGGGCTGGAGGGGACACCGGGGAGCTGTTTTTT
13 | once | TRBJ1-6 | TRBD1 | TRBV12-3/TRBV12-4 | CASGTGGSSPLHF | TGTGCCAGCGGAACAGGGGGCAGTTCACCCCTCCACTTT
17 | - | TRBJ2-3 | TRBD1 | TRBV2 | CASARPGQGLHTDTQYF | TGTGCCAGCGCCCGTCCGGGACAGGGGCTTCACACAGATACGCAGTATTTT
12 | - | TRBJ1-1 | - | TRBV30 | CAWRTVGTEAFF | TGTGCCTGGAGGACAGTGGGCACTGAAGCTTTCTTT
13 | - | TRBJ2-7 | - | TRBV28 | CASSYRVSYEQYF | TGTGCCAGCAGTTACCGGGTTTCCTACGAGCAGTACTTC
14 | - | TRBJ2-7 | - | TRBV6-1 | CASRDSSPFYEQYF | TGTGCCAGCCGCGATAGTAGCCCCTTTTACGAGCAGTACTTC
14 | - | TRBJ2-1 | - | TRBV6-5 | CASSPVQMRGEQFF | TGTGCCAGCAGCCCCGTCCAAATGCGCGGTGAGCAGTTCTTC
14 | - | TRBJ2-5 | TRBD1 | TRBV5-1 | CASSLGQIQETQYF | TGCGCCAGCAGCCTGGGACAGATCCAAGAGACCCAGTACTTC
15 | - | TRBJ2-3 | TRBD1 | TRBV5-8 | CASRYGQGNTDTQYF | TGTGCCAGCAGGTACGGACAGGGAAACACAGATACGCAGTATTTT
15 | - | TRBJ1-1 | TRBD1 | TRBV5-1 | CASSTGQGSNTEAFF | TGCGCCAGCAGCACCGGACAGGGATCTAACACTGAAGCTTTCTTT
15 | - | TRBJ2-2 | - | TRBV5-4 | CASRRGGADTGELFF | TGTGCCAGCAGAAGGGGGGGGGCGGACACCGGGGAGCTGTTTTTT
13 | - | TRBJ1-1 | TRBD1 | TRBV30 | CAWRTTGAAGAFF | TGTGCCTGGAGGACTACAGGGGCCGCAGGAGCTTTCTTT
13 | few | TRBJ2-5 | TRBD1 | TRBV27 | CASSRDRQETQYF | TGTGCCAGCTCACGGGACAGACAAGAGACCCAGTACTTC
13 | - | TRBJ2-7 | - | TRBV12-3/TRBV12-4 | CASSFGSSYEQYF | TGTGCCAGCAGTTTCGGGAGCTCCTACGAGCAGTACTTC
13 | - | TRBJ1-4 | - | TRBV24-1 | CATMRPGSEKLFF | TGTGCCACCATGAGGCCTGGGAGTGAAAAACTGTTTTTT
14 | - | TRBJ2-2 | - | TRBV5-1 | CASSLAGMTGELFF | TGCGCCAGCAGCTTGGCGGGTATGACCGGGGAGCTGTTTTTT
14 | - | TRBJ1-2 | - | TRBV5-5 | CASSPQGTSRGYTF | TGTGCCAGCAGCCCGCAGGGGACATCGCGTGGCTACACCTTC
17 | - | TRBJ2-2 | - | TRBV28 | CASSHLLAPGNTGELFF | TGTGCCAGCAGTCACCTTCTAGCTCCAGGAAACACCGGGGAGCTGTTTTTT
14 | - | TRBJ2-3 | - | TRBV27 | CASSFPVFPDTQYF | TGTGCCAGCAGTTTTCCCGTTTTTCCAGATACGCAGTATTTT
16 | once | TRBJ2-3 | TRBD2 | TRBV5-5 | CASSFLAGGKSDTQYF | TGTGCCAGCAGCTTTCTAGCGGGGGGGAAATCAGATACGCAGTATTTT
15 | few | TRBJ2-1 | - | TRBV28 | CASSSHYQGHNEQFF | TGTGCCAGCAGTTCGCATTACCAGGGTCACAATGAGCAGTTCTTC
14 | - | TRBJ1-5 | TRBD1 | TRBV6-6 | CASLTGDSNQPQHF | TGTGCCAGCCTTACAGGGGATAGCAATCAGCCCCAGCATTTT
14 | - | TRBJ2-7 | TRBD1 | TRBV5-4 | CASSSGQGSYEQYF | TGTGCCAGCAGCTCGGGACAGGGGAGCTACGAGCAGTACTTC
12 | - | TRBJ1-4 | - | TRBV2 | CASSAGGEKLFF | TGTGCCAGCAGTGCTGGAGGTGAAAAACTGTTTTTT
12 | - | TRBJ1-2 | - | TRBV30 | CAWSVGAEGYTF | TGTGCCTGGAGTGTGGGCGCTGAGGGCTACACCTTC
16 | - | TRBJ1-2 | - | TRBV18 | CASSRTGQGTNYGYTF | TGTGCCAGCTCACGTACGGGGCAGGGGACTAACTATGGCTACACCTTC
12 | - | TRBJ1-1 | - | TRBV2 | CASSVGATEAFF | TGTGCCAGCAGTGTGGGGGCCACTGAAGCTTTCTTT
15 | once | TRBJ1-1 | - | TRBV6-5 | CASRTQGPSNTEAFF | TGTGCCAGCAGGACTCAGGGGCCTTCAAACACTGAAGCTTTCTTT
18 | - | TRBJ1-4 | - | TRBV11-2 | CASSLRFLEQEFNEKLFF | TGTGCCAGCAGCTTAAGGTTTCTGGAACAGGAGTTTAATGAAAAACTGTTTTTT
13 | - | TRBJ1-5 | - | TRBV5-1 | CASSLSENQPQHF | TGCGCCAGCAGCTTGAGTGAGAATCAGCCCCAGCATTTT
12 | - | TRBJ2-3 | - | TRBV5-1 | CASSRQADTQYF | TGCGCCAGCAGCCGACAAGCAGATACGCAGTATTTT
12 | few | TRBJ1-1 | - | TRBV7-9 | CASSHGNTEAFF | TGTGCCAGCAGCCACGGTAACACTGAAGCTTTCTTT
14 | - | TRBJ1-2 | - | TRBV28 | CASSLGSGAAGYTF | TGTGCCAGCAGTTTAGGGAGTGGAGCGGCTGGCTACACCTTC
14 | - | TRBJ1-2 | - | TRBV5-6 | CASSLDRLNYGYTF | TGTGCCAGCAGCTTGGACAGGTTGAACTATGGCTACACCTTC
15 | - | TRBJ1-5 | - | TRBV28 | CASSFGQKLNQPQHF | TGTGCCAGCAGTTTTGGACAGAAATTAAATCAGCCCCAGCATTTT
17 | - | TRBJ2-3 | TRBD1 | TRBV5-4 | CASSSWPGQGVGDTQYF | TGTGCCAGCAGCTCCTGGCCGGGACAGGGGGTAGGAGATACGCAGTATTTT
15 | - | TRBJ1-2 | TRBD1 | TRBV19 | CASSMGQGAPRGYTF | TGTGCCAGTAGTATGGGACAGGGGGCCCCACGGGGCTACACCTTC
16 | - | TRBJ2-7 | TRBD1 | TRBV19 | CASSAGTVYSSYEQYF | TGTGCCAGTAGCGCCGGGACAGTATACAGCTCCTACGAGCAGTACTTC